One T cell receptor (beta chain) is described in this entry. Its antigen target is currently unknown. At one of its ends the junction is not consistent with the germline gene, which may arise from a read error. Including the terminal cysteine and phenylalanine, the CDR3 comprises 15 residues. The read is trimmed to its CDR3 DNA, 45 bases read in frame from base 1. Reading the germline V gene gives CDR1 ENHRY and CDR2 SYGVKD. The sample originates from a study of CD8+CD57+ T cells in acquired aplastic anemia (dated by TCRdb to the late 2010s). Broadly, across the study: A mean of around 3.3 ug of DNA, ranging from 0.2 to 27.4 ug, was extracted from sorted CD4+ and CD8+ cells. For healthy donor samples, the average read count was around 9.9 million for CD4+ cells and 11 million to 14 million for CD8+ cells.

TCR repertoires of sorted CD4+ and CD8+ blood T cells from severe aplastic anemia patients and healthy subjects were deep-sequenced in the study. Ficoll-Paque density gradient centrifugation was used to isolate peripheral blood mononuclear cells. Before DNA was extracted, CD4+ and CD8+ T cells were sorted using either FACS or magnetic beads. Summary of the overall study and its limitations: Around 28 CD8+ CDR3 sequences were found to be shared between patients and controls, but these sequences appeared to be highly expressed in patients and within the immunodominant clones of the patients. CD8+ Simpson's diversity did not differ significantly between patients and healthy controls (P=0.060).

Genomic DNA served as template for TCR beta VDJ combination and CDR3 sequence profiling. TCR repertoire sequencing was run on an Illumina HiSeq 2000. In the source study's methods: Repertoires were assessed using TRBV/TRBJ rearrangement plots, CDR3 size and DJ length profiles, and Simpson's diversity index. The immunodominant clone was defined as the most abundant DNA sequence in deep sequencing data. CDR3 amino acid sequences were checked for sharing between subjects and were compared against published repertoires and the VDJdb database. The raw public reads went through TCRdb reprocessing: fastp at Q25, MiXCR clone calling, in-frame beta chains kept. Entries that share a CDR3 protein sequence are merged under the most common genes and DNA. TCRdb, rather than the study authors, made the V and J calls. The sample data list over 150,000 distinct CDR3 sequences, and about 48% of these were observed just once. Clones ranked in the top ten supply about 1.1% of the sample.

This TCR was recovered from a human donor in good health. Sequenced sample: sorted CD4+, CD8+, or CD8+CD57+ T cells (not recorded which) from PBMCs. The chain joins TRBV10-3 to TRBJ2-1, with TRBD1 identical over 9 junction bases. The DNA is as follows: TGTGCCATCAATGAGGGACAGGGTAGAGTAGGTGAGCAGTTCTTC. Translated, it reads CAINEGQGRVGEQFF.